The T cell receptor beta chain described here comes from a study of OX40 agonist ivuxolimab in advanced cancers. Overall study findings and caveats: Some nonresponders likewise displayed low normalized T-cell clonal expansion.

Of note for this clone: Its matching antigen is unknown.

This CDR3 comprises 17 residues. CDR1 is SGHNT and CDR2 is YYREEE in the germline V gene (reference sequence). J lost 2 bases, V lost 4 bases, and 11 bases had no gene match. Clones were sequenced by immunoSEQ multiplex PCR, and TCRdb holds only the in-frame ones, with some missing. The table has about 50,000 clones, roughly nine tenths seen once. The rearrangement joins TRBV5-4 to TRBJ1-2, with TRBD1 matching over 10 bases. Sequencing used CD4+ or CD8+ T cells sorted from blood, obtained in a trial of the OX40 agonist ivuxolimab. This sequence was found in an adult with an advanced solid tumor such as melanoma, head and neck, liver or kidney cancer. The CDR3 DNA follows: TGTGCCAGCAGCACACCCGGTGGGACAGGGGTCAACTATGGCTACACCTTC. Amino acid sequence: CASSTPGGTGVNYGYTF.